The present entry profiles one TCR beta chain with its context. This sample stems from a study of OX40 agonist ivuxolimab in advanced cancers. Study in general: In this cohort, patients received ivuxolimab, an agonistic anti-OX40 (CD134) antibody.

Data came from immunoSEQ multiplex PCR; TCRdb stores just in-frame clones and leaves some out. The sample includes about 120,000 clones, roughly 95% seen only once; the top ten take about 0.14%. Trimming shortened V by 0 bases and J by 0 bases, and 6 bases separated the two germline ends. The CDR3 covers 14 residues. The V gene's germline CDR1 is LNHNV and CDR2 YYDKDF (reference sequence). The TCR comes from an adult with an advanced solid tumor such as melanoma, head and neck, liver or kidney cancer. This chain uses TRBV15 with TRBJ2-7; D not resolved. The sample here was CD4+ or CD8+ T cells sorted from blood, taken in a trial of the OX40 agonist ivuxolimab. This CDR3 is CATSRDSDSYEQYF. Written as DNA, the CDR3 is TGTGCCACCAGCAGAGATTCAGACTCCTACGAGCAGTACTTC.